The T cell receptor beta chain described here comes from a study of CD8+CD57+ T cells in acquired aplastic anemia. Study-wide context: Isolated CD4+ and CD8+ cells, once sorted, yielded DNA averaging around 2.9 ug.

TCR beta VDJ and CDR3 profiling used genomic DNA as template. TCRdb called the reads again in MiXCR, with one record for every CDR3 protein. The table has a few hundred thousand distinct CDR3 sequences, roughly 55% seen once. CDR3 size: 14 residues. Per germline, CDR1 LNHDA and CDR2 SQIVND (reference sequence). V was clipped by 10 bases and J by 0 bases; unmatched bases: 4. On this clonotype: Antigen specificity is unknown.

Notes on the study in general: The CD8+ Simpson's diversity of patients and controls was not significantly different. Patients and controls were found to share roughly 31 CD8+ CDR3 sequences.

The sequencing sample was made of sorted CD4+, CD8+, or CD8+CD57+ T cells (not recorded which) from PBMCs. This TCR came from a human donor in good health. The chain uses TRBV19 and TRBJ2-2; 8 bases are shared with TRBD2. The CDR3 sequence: CAIEAGANTGELFF. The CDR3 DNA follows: TGTGCCATTGAAGCGGGGGCGAACACCGGGGAGCTGTTTTTT.